This passage covers 5 T cell receptor beta chains from one sample sequenced in a study of T cell responses to AZD1222 COVID-19 vaccine. Libraries were prepared by immunoSEQ multiplex PCR; TCRdb keeps only in-frame clonotypes and omits some of them. The table has about 180,000 clones, 85% to 90% seen once; the top ten hold approximately 8%. Specimen: peripheral blood, collected on day 0 of AZD1222 vaccination. The source is an adult in good health.

The count of this clone is one. Other DNA sequences in the same sample also yield this CDR3. The chain combines TRBV27 with TRBJ1-2; tentative D call: TRBD1 (6 bases). Germline V gene sequence: CDR1 MNHEY, CDR2 SMNVEV (reference sequence). The CDR3 contains 12 residues. Deletions cut 5 bases from V and 7 bases from J, with 11 bases between. This CDR3 is CASSTTGIGYTF. The CDR3 coding sequence is TGTGCCAGCAGTACAACAGGGATTGGCTACACCTTC.

The rearrangement links TRBV7-9 to TRBJ1-4; possibly TRBD1 for D (5 bases). The germline V gene encodes CDR1 SEHNR and CDR2 FQNEAQ (reference sequence). Trimming pared 3 bases from V and 8 bases from J, leaving 10 bases between. CDR3 length: 13 residues. The CDR3 spells CASSFGGREKLFF. DNA of the CDR3: TGTGCCAGCAGCTTTGGGGGTCGAGAAAAACTGTTTTTT.

This chain connects TRBV7-2 to TRBJ1-2; D may be TRBD1 (6 bases). V lost 4 bases and J lost 7, with 19 bases in between. Germline CDR1 reads SGHTA; CDR2 reads FQGNSA. This CDR3 is 15 amino acids long. The CDR3 here is CASSSEGGRLSGYTF. Here the CDR3 DNA reads TGTGCCAGCAGCTCTGAGGGGGGGCGCTTAAGTGGCTACACCTTC.

This rearrangement joins TRBV2 to TRBJ2-3; TRBD2 matches at 12 bases. The germline gives CDR1 SNHLY, CDR2 FYNNEI. CDR3 length equals 18 residues. Trimming cost V 2 bases and J 2 bases; bases outside gene matches: 8. Here the CDR3 reads CASSEPPPSGGATDTQYF. The CDR3 region has the DNA TGTGCCAGCAGTGAACCCCCCCCTAGCGGGGGGGCCACAGATACGCAGTATTTT.

With respect to this clone: Other DNA sequences of this sample code for an identical CDR3. The chain recombines TRBV9 with TRBJ1-6, with no clear D. CDR1 and CDR2 from the germline V gene are SGDLS and YYNGEE. Trimming shortened V by 0 bases and J by 2 bases, and 6 bases separated the two germline ends. This CDR3 is built from 15 residues. The CDR3 bases are TGTGCCAGCAGCGTAGCTACAGCCTATAATTCACCCCTCCACTTT. It is translated as CASSVATAYNSPLHF. The full variable domain, completed using reference TRBV9 and TRBJ1-6, is DSGVTQTPKHLITATGQRVTLRCSPRSGDLSVYWYQQSLDQGLQFLIQYYNGEERAKGNILERFSAQQFPDLHSELNLSSLELGDSALYFCASSVATAYNSPLHFGNGTRLTVT.